This T cell receptor (beta chain) derives from a study of monozygotic twins with inflammatory bowel disease. The study's findings and limits: Patients with IBD had less TCRbeta diversity (inverse Simpson) than their healthy co-twins. Concordant and discordant twins showed no difference in repertoire similarity, possibly from limited power. Other individuals had fewer clonotypes in common with IBD patients than with healthy twins, especially with disease activity.

Germline loops: CDR1 DFQATT, CDR2 SNEGSKA (reference sequence). The CDR3 has 15 amino acids. During cDNA synthesis, UMIs that each contained a 6-nucleotide sample barcode were added by means of template switching. From its re-call of the 5' RACE reads, TCRdb lists each CDR3 protein once, without DNA. The sample totals fewer than 350,000 distinct CDR3 sequences. A remark on this clonotype: The target antigen is unknown.

The TCR comes from a human donor with ulcerative colitis or Crohn's disease, or a healthy co-twin of an affected twin (not recorded which). The rearrangement links TRBV20-1 to TRBJ1-2. The sequenced material came from blood. The CDR3 region is CSASPASIKYDGYTF.